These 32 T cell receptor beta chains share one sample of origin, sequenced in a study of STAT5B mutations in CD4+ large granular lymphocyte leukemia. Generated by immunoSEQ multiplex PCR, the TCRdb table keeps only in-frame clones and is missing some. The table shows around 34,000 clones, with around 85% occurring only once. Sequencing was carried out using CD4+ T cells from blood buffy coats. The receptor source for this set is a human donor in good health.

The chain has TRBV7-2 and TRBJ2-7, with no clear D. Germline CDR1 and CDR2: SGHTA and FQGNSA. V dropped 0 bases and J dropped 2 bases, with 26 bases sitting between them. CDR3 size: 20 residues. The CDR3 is CASSLANRPSVSVATYEQYF. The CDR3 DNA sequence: TGTGCCAGCAGCTTAGCGAACCGGCCCTCGGTCTCGGTGGCTACCTACGAGCAGTACTTC.

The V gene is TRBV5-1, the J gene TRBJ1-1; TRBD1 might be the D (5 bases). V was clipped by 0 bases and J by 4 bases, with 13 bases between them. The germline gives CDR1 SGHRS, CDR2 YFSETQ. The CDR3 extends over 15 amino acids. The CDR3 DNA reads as TGCGCCAGCAGCTTGGGAGGGGATGCGAGCACTGAAGCTTTCTTT. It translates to CASSLGGDASTEAFF.

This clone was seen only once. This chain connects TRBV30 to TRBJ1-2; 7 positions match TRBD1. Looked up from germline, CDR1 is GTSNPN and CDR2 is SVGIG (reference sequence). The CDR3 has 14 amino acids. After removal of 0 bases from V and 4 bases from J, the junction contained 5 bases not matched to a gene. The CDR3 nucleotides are TGTGCCTGGAGTGTCAACAGGGGATCCTATGGCTACACCTTC. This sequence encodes CAWSVNRGSYGYTF.

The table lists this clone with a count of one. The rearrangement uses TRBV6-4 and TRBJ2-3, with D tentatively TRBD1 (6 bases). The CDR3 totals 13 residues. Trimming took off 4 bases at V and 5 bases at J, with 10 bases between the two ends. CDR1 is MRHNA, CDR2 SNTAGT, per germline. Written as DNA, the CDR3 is TGTGCCAGCAGTGCCCAACAGGGAGATACGCAGTATTTT. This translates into CASSAQQGDTQYF.

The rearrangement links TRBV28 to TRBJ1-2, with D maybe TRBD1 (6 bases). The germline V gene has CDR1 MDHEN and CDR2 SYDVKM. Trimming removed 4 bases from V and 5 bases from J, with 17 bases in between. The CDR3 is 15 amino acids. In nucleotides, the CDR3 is TGTGCCAGCAGTTCCATCCCGGGACACCAATATGGCTACACCTTC. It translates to CASSSIPGHQYGYTF.

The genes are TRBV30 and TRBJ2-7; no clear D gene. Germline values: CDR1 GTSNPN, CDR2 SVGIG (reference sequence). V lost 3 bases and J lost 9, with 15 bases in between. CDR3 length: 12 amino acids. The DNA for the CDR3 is TGTGCCTGGAGCCAGCCCCCGAGAGGGCAGTACTTC. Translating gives CAWSQPPRGQYF.

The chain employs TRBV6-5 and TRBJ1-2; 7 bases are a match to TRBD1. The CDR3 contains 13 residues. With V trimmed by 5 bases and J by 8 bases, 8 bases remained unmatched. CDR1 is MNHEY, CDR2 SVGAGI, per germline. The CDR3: CASSPTGSRGYTF. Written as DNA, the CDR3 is TGTGCCAGCAGTCCGACAGGGAGTAGGGGCTACACCTTC.

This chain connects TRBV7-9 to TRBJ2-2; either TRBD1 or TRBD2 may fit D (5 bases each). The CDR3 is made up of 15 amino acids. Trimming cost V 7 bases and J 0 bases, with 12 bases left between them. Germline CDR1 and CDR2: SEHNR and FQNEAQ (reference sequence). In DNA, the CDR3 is TGTGCCAGCACCCCCGTGGGGGCGAACACCGGGGAGCTGTTTTTT. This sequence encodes CASTPVGANTGELFF.

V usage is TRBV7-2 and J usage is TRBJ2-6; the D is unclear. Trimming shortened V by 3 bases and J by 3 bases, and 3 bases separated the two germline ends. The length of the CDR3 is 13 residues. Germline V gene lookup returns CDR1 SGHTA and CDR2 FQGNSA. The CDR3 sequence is CASSFFGANVLTF. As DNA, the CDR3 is TGTGCCAGCAGCTTCTTTGGGGCCAACGTCCTGACTTTC.

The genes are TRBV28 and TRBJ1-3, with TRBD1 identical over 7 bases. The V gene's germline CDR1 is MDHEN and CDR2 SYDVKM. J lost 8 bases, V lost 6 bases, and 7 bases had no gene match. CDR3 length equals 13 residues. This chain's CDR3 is CASSSGGVHTIYF. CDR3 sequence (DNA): TGTGCCAGCAGCTCAGGGGGAGTACACACCATATATTTT.

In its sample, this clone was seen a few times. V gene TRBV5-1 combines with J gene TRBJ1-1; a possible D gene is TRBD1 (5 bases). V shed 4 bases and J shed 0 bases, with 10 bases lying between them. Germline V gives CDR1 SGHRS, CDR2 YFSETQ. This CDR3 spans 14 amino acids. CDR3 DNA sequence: TGCGCCAGCAGCCAGACAGCCATGAACACTGAAGCTTTCTTT. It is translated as CASSQTAMNTEAFF.

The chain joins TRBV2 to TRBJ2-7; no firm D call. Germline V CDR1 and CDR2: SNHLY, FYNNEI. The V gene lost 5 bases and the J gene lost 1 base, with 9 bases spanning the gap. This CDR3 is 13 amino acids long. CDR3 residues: CASSPGRSYEQYF. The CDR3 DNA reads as TGTGCCAGCAGTCCCGGACGTTCCTACGAGCAGTACTTC.

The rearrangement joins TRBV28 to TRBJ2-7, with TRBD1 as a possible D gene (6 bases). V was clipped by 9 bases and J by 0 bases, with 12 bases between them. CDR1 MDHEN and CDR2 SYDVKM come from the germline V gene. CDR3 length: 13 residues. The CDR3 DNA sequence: TGTGCCAGTCGGACAGCAGGCTCCTACGAGCAGTACTTC. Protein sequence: CASRTAGSYEQYF.

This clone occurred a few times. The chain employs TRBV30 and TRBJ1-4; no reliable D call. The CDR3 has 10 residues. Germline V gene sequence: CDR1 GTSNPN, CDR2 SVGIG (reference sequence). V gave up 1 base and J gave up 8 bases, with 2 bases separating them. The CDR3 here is CAWSAEKLFF. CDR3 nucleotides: TGTGCCTGGAGTGCGGAAAAACTGTTTTTT. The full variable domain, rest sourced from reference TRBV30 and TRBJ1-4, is SQTIHQWPATLVQPVGSPLSLECTVEGTSNPNLYWYRQAAGRGLQLLFYSVGIGQISSEVPQNLSASRPQDRQFILSSKKLLLSDSGFYLCAWSAEKLFFGSGTQLSVL.

This CDR3 is CATRLAASYEQYF. CDR3 sequence (DNA): TGTGCCACCAGACTAGCAGCCTCCTACGAGCAGTACTTC. This chain joins TRBV7-2 and TRBJ2-7; 7 bases line up with TRBD2. The germline gives CDR1 SGHTA, CDR2 FQGNSA. The CDR3 totals 13 residues. J lost 0 bases, V lost 10 bases, and 6 bases had no gene match.

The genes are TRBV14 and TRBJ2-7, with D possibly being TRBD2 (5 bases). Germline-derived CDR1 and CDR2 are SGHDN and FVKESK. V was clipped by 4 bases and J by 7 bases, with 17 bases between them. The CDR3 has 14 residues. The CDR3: CASSLPDSFTEQYF. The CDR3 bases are TGTGCCAGCAGCCTCCCGGACTCTTTTACAGAGCAGTACTTC. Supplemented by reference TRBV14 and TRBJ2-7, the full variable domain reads EAGVTQFPSHSVIEKGQTVTLRCDPISGHDNLYWYRRVMGKEIKFLLHFVKESKQDESGMPNNRFLAERTGGTYSTLKVQPAELEDSGVYFCASSLPDSFTEQYFGPGTRLTVT.

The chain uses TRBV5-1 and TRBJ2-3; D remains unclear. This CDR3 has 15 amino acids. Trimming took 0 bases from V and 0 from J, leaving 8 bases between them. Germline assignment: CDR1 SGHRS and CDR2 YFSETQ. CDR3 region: CASSLAAASTDTQYF. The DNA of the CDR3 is TGCGCCAGCAGCTTGGCCGCAGCTAGCACAGATACGCAGTATTTT. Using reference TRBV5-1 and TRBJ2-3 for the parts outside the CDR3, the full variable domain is KAGVTQTPRYLIKTRGQQVTLSCSPISGHRSVSWYQQTPGQGLQFLFEYFSETQRNKGNFPGRFSGRQFSNSRSEMNVSTLELGDSALYLCASSLAAASTDTQYFGPGTRLTVL.

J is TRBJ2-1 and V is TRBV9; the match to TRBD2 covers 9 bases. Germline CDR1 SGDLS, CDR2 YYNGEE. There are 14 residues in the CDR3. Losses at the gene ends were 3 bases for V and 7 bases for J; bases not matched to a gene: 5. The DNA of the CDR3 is TGTGCCAGCAGCGCTGGGACTAGCTTAAATGAGCAGTTCTTC. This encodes CASSAGTSLNEQFF.

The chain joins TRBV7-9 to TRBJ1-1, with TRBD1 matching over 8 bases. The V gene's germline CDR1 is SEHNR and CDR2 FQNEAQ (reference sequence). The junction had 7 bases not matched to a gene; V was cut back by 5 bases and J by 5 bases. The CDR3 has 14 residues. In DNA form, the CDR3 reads TGTGCCAGCAGCCGCGGACAGGGAGGGACTGAAGCTTTCTTT. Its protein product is CASSRGQGGTEAFF.

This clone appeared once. The CDR3 protein is CASSLTGQPRDYGYTF. The DNA for the CDR3 is TGTGCCAGCAGCTTAACGGGACAGCCCCGGGACTATGGCTACACCTTC. This chain joins TRBV7-3 and TRBJ1-2, with TRBD1 identical over 7 bases. Trimming took 0 bases from V and 3 from J; bases not matched to a gene: 7. Germline V gene sequence: CDR1 SGHTA, CDR2 FQGTGA. The CDR3 has 16 amino acids.

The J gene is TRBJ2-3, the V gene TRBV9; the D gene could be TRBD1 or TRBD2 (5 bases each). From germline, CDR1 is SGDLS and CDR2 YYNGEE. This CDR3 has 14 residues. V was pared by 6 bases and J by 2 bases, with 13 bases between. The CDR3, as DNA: TGTGCCAGCACGGGGCGGACCCCCACAGATACGCAGTATTTT. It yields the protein CASTGRTPTDTQYF.

The CDR3 sequence: CASSLSSGGGYNEQFF. In DNA, the CDR3 is TGTGCCAGCAGTCTCTCCAGCGGAGGGGGGTACAATGAGCAGTTCTTC. This chain joins TRBV28 and TRBJ2-1, with D perhaps being TRBD1 or TRBD2 (6 bases each). V lost 5 bases and J 4 bases, leaving 18 bases between the germline ends. The V gene's germline CDR1 is MDHEN and CDR2 SYDVKM. The CDR3 runs 16 residues.

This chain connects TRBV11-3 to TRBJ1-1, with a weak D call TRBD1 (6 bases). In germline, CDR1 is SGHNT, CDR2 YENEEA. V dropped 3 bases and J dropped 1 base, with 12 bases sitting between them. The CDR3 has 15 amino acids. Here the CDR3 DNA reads TGTGCCAGCAGCTTGGAAGACAGGACGAACACTGAAGCTTTCTTT. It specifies CASSLEDRTNTEAFF.

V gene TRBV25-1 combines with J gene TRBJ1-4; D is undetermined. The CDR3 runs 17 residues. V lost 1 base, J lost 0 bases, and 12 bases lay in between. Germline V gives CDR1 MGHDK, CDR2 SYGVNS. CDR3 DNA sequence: TGTGCCAGCAGTGAATTCCCGGACGGAGCAACTAATGAAAAACTGTTTTTT. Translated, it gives CASSEFPDGATNEKLFF.

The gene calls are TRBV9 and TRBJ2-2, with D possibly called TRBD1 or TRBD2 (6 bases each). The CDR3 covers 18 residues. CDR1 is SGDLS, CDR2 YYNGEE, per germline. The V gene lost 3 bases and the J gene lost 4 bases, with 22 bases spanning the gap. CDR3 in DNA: TGTGCCAGCAGCGCCCCTTTCCGGGGGCCGCGTGGCACCGGGGAGCTGTTTTTT. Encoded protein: CASSAPFRGPRGTGELFF.

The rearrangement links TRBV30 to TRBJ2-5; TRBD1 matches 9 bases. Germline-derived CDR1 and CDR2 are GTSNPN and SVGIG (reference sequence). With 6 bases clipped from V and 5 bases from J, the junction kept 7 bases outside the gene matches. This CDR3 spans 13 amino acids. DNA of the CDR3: TGTGCCTGTGGACAGGGGATGGGGGAGACCCAGTACTTC. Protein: CACGQGMGETQYF. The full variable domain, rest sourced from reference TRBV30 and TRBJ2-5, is SQTIHQWPATLVQPVGSPLSLECTVEGTSNPNLYWYRQAAGRGLQLLFYSVGIGQISSEVPQNLSASRPQDRQFILSSKKLLLSDSGFYLCACGQGMGETQYFGPGTRLLVL.

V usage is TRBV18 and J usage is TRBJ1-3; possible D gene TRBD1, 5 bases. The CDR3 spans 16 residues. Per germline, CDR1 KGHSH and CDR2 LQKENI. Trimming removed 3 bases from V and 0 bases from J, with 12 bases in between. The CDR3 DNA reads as TGTGCCAGCTCACCCTGGGACTTCGGCTCTGGAAACACCATATATTTT. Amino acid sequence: CASSPWDFGSGNTIYF.

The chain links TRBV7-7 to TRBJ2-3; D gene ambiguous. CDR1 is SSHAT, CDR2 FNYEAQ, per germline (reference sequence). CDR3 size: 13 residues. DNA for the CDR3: TGTGCAAGTGGGCCAGGACGGACAGATACGCAGTATTTT. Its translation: CASGPGRTDTQYF.

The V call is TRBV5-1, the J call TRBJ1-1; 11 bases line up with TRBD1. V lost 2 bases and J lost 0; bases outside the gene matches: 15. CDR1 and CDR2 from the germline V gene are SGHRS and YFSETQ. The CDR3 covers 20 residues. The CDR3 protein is CASSLTTLGQGGNLNTEAFF. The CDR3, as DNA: TGCGCCAGCAGCTTAACGACACTGGGACAGGGGGGAAACTTGAACACTGAAGCTTTCTTT.

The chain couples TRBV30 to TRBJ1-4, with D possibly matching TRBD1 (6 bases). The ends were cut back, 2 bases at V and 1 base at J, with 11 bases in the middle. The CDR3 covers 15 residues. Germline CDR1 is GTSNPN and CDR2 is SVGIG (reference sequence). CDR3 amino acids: CAWSLKGQTNEKLFF. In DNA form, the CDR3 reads TGTGCCTGGAGTTTAAAGGGACAAACTAATGAAAAACTGTTTTTT.

This chain's CDR3 is CASAKQGYSGNTIYF. CDR3 nucleotides: TGTGCCAGCGCCAAACAGGGGTACTCTGGAAACACCATATATTTT. The chain uses TRBV28 and TRBJ1-3, with 7 bases lining up with TRBD1. Germline CDR1 and CDR2: MDHEN and SYDVKM. The CDR3 contains 15 residues. J was trimmed by 0 bases and V by 8 bases; bases with no gene match: 7.

DNA of the CDR3: TGTGCCAGCAGCTTGAGGGCAGGGGTCCCTGGAGAGGACTACTACGAGCAGTACTTC. It encodes CASSLRAGVPGEDYYEQYF. V usage is TRBV5-6 and J usage is TRBJ2-5; D may be TRBD1 or TRBD2 (6 bases each). The DNA end is a closer match to TRBJ2-7, so the J assignment may be wrong. This CDR3 has 19 residues. Germline loops: CDR1 SGHDT, CDR2 YYEEEE.